Following are 21 T cell receptor beta chains from one sample sequenced in a study of T cell changes during pregnancy in multiple sclerosis. Here immunoSEQ multiplex PCR was the method, and the copy in TCRdb shows in-frame clones only, minus some. This sample has 45,000 to 55,000 clones, with 85% to 95% found just once. This specimen was peripheral blood, taken after pregnancy. Receptor source: a female donor with multiple sclerosis, enrolled in a pregnancy study.

CDR3 DNA: TGCGCCAGCAGCCAAGGGACAGGGGGCTTATTAACTGAAGCTTTCTTT. Its translation: CASSQGTGGLLTEAFF. J is TRBJ1-1 and V is TRBV4-3; TRBD1 aligns across 11 bases. This CDR3 spans 16 amino acids. Per germline, CDR1 LGHNA and CDR2 YSLEER. Germline trimming cut 1 base from V and 5 bases from J; bases unmatched to any gene: 6.

The chain employs TRBV2 and TRBJ1-2, with D perhaps TRBD1 (5 bases). In germline, CDR1 is SNHLY, CDR2 FYNNEI. V lost 6 bases and J 7 bases, leaving 18 bases between the germline ends. The CDR3 is 14 amino acids. CDR3 DNA: TGTGCCAGCAGGACGGGCTTGCTAAGGGGTGGCTACACCTTC. It yields the protein CASRTGLLRGGYTF.

The chain couples TRBV6-1 to TRBJ2-5; 8 bases are shared with TRBD1. The CDR3 is 15 residues long. Trimming took 5 bases from V and 5 from J; bases not matched to a gene: 10. The germline V gene has CDR1 MNHNS and CDR2 SASEGT. Here the CDR3 reads CASSFLQGAMETQYF. DNA for the CDR3: TGTGCCAGCAGTTTCCTCCAGGGGGCGATGGAGACCCAGTACTTC.

This CDR3 reads CASSLASQGTTGELFF. The CDR3 nucleotides are TGTGCCAGCAGCTTAGCTTCACAGGGTACGACCGGGGAGCTGTTTTTT. This chain uses TRBV7-7 with TRBJ2-2; a weak D match, TRBD1 (6 bases). Germline CDR1 is SSHAT and CDR2 is FNYEAQ (reference sequence). This CDR3 contains 16 residues. The V gene lost 0 bases and the J gene lost 5 bases, with 13 bases spanning the gap.

The rearrangement links TRBV15 to TRBJ1-2; the match to TRBD1 covers 7 bases. Germline V gives CDR1 LNHNV, CDR2 YYDKDF (reference sequence). The trim removed 5 bases at V and 1 base at J, leaving 7 bases unmatched. The CDR3 is 15 residues long. The CDR3 reads CATSPDAGGNYGYTF. The DNA of the CDR3 is TGTGCCACCAGCCCTGACGCAGGGGGTAACTATGGCTACACCTTC.

The J gene is TRBJ1-5, the V gene TRBV27; D gene ambiguous. From germline, CDR1 is MNHEY and CDR2 SMNVEV (reference sequence). The CDR3 has 13 residues. V dropped 6 bases and J dropped 1 base, with 7 bases sitting between them. CDR3 sequence (DNA): TGTGCCAGCAGCGGGTGGAGCAATCAGCCCCAGCATTTT. Translation: CASSGWSNQPQHF.

The chain is built from TRBV19 and TRBJ2-1; TRBD2 aligns across 8 bases. Germline V CDR1 and CDR2: LNHDA, SQIVND (reference sequence). There are 15 residues in the CDR3. V shed 6 bases and J 4 bases; nucleotides not matched to a gene: 8. CDR3 sequence (DNA): TGTGCCAGTAGCATTAGCGGGGTGCCGTACAATGAGCAGTTCTTC. The encoded protein is CASSISGVPYNEQFF.

This clone has more than one count but fewer than ten. The chain couples TRBV5-1 to TRBJ1-5, with TRBD1 as a possible D gene (5 bases). CDR1 SGHRS and CDR2 YFSETQ come from the germline V gene. Trimming shortened V by 6 bases and J by 7 bases, and 14 bases separated the two germline ends. The CDR3 covers 13 residues. The CDR3 region has the DNA TGCGCCAGCACGAAGGGCGCAGGGCAGCCCCAGCATTTT. Protein product: CASTKGAGQPQHF.

The V call is TRBV2, the J call TRBJ1-6; TRBD1 is a possible D gene (5 bases). Germline V gene data show CDR1 as SNHLY and CDR2 as FYNNEI. Trimming left V 1 base short and J 7 bases short, with 8 bases between. The CDR3 totals 14 residues. The CDR3 DNA reads as TGTGCCAGCAGTGAAGAGGGGTCGAATTCACCCCTCCACTTT. As protein: CASSEEGSNSPLHF.

V gene TRBV18 combines with J gene TRBJ2-3, with 7 bases aligning to TRBD2. The CDR3 loop spans 16 amino acids. V lost 1 base to trimming and J lost 0 bases; unmatched junction nucleotides: 4. The V gene's germline CDR1 is KGHSH and CDR2 LQKENI. The CDR3 nucleotides are TGTGCCAGCTCACCACTAAGCGGGGCCAGCACAGATACGCAGTATTTT. Protein sequence: CASSPLSGASTDTQYF.

The chain combines TRBV11-1 with TRBJ2-5, with D possibly TRBD1 on 6 matching bases. This CDR3 is built from 14 residues. Germline CDR1 reads SGHAT; CDR2 reads FQDESV (reference sequence). The V end was cut by 2 bases, the J end by 2 bases, with 9 bases between. The CDR3 nucleotides read TGTGCCAGCAGCTTAAGGGGGAGACAAGAGACCCAGTACTTC. Translating it yields CASSLRGRQETQYF.

This chain joins TRBV13 and TRBJ1-4; 8 bases line up with TRBD1. The germline V gene has CDR1 PRHDT and CDR2 FYEKMQ (reference sequence). The CDR3 length is 14 residues. Losses at the gene ends were 5 bases for V and 8 bases for J; bases not matched to a gene: 7. The CDR3 spells CASSLTGAGEKLFF. The DNA of the CDR3 is TGTGCCAGCAGCCTGACAGGGGCTGGGGAAAAACTGTTTTTT.

This chain links TRBV19 with TRBJ1-1; 7 bases line up with TRBD1. The germline CDR1 and CDR2 sequences are LNHDA and SQIVND (reference sequence). The CDR3 loop spans 16 amino acids. J was trimmed by 1 base and V by 2 bases; bases with no gene match: 7. The CDR3 nucleotides read TGTGCCAGTAGTATAACCCCCGGGACAGCGAACACTGAAGCTTTCTTT. This encodes CASSITPGTANTEAFF.

This clone was recorded once. The chain carries TRBV27 and TRBJ2-5; 7 bases align to TRBD2. This CDR3 spans 15 amino acids. Trimming took 5 bases from V and 5 from J; bases not matched to a gene: 11. Germline-derived CDR1 and CDR2 are MNHEY and SMNVEV (reference sequence). The CDR3 spells CASSPPPGGLETQYF. In DNA form, the CDR3 reads TGTGCCAGCAGTCCCCCACCGGGGGGTCTGGAGACCCAGTACTTC.

This clone was recorded a few times. The chain employs TRBV7-3 and TRBJ1-1; TRBD1 is a possible D gene (6 bases). Between the trimmed V and J ends, which lost 2 bases and 1 base, there was a span of 11 bases. The CDR3 has 15 amino acids. Germline lookup yields CDR1 SGHTA and CDR2 FQGTGA. The CDR3 coding sequence is TGTGCCAGCAGCTTAGGGGGCACAGGGAACACTGAAGCTTTCTTT. Translation gives CASSLGGTGNTEAFF.

The chain links TRBV9 to TRBJ2-5; 10 bases fit TRBD1. V lost 4 bases and J lost 5; bases outside the gene matches: 8. CDR1 is SGDLS, CDR2 YYNGEE, per germline. This CDR3 has 15 residues. CDR3 nucleotide sequence: TGTGCCAGCAGCTTGGGACAGGGGATCGTGGAGACCCAGTACTTC. Translating gives CASSLGQGIVETQYF.

The chain combines TRBV28 with TRBJ1-1; TRBD1 might be the D (5 bases). The V gene's germline CDR1 is MDHEN and CDR2 SYDVKM. This CDR3 comprises 14 residues. Trimming took off 6 bases at V and 5 bases at J, with 16 bases between the two ends. This chain's CDR3 is CASRDSQGRTEAFF. CDR3 nucleotides: TGTGCCAGCAGGGATAGTCAGGGTCGGACTGAAGCTTTCTTT.

This clone is a singleton in its sample. The chain carries TRBV5-1 and TRBJ2-5, with 10 bases fitting TRBD2. There are 16 residues in the CDR3. Trimming cost V 3 bases and J 3 bases; bases outside gene matches: 8. CDR1 and CDR2 (germline): SGHRS, YFSETQ. CDR3 residues: CASSWDSSGGEETQYF. The CDR3 DNA reads as TGCGCCAGCAGCTGGGATTCTAGCGGGGGAGAAGAGACCCAGTACTTC. Together with reference TRBV5-1 and TRBJ2-5, the CDR3 gives the full variable domain: KAGVTQTPRYLIKTRGQQVTLSCSPISGHRSVSWYQQTPGQGLQFLFEYFSETQRNKGNFPGRFSGRQFSNSRSEMNVSTLELGDSALYLCASSWDSSGGEETQYFGPGTRLLVL.

V usage is TRBV5-8 and J usage is TRBJ1-1, with D unclear. The CDR3 runs to 13 residues. Germline CDR1 and CDR2: SGHTS and YDEGEE. The germline V and J ends were trimmed by 0 bases and 7 bases, with 10 bases remaining between them. The CDR3 protein is CASSLVTESEAFF. The DNA of the CDR3 is TGTGCCAGCAGCTTGGTAACAGAGAGTGAAGCTTTCTTT.

This rearrangement joins TRBV7-2 to TRBJ1-1; D perhaps matches TRBD1 (6 bases). Deletions cut 1 base from V and 1 base from J, with 10 bases between. This CDR3 comprises 15 residues. The germline gives CDR1 SGHTA, CDR2 FQGNSA. In DNA, the CDR3 is TGTGCCAGCAGCTTAGGTGGGACAAGGAACACTGAAGCTTTCTTT. Translating gives CASSLGGTRNTEAFF.

V usage is TRBV6-5 and J usage is TRBJ1-2, with 12 nucleotides matching TRBD1. Germline V gene lookup returns CDR1 MNHEY and CDR2 SVGAGI. The CDR3 runs to 16 residues. The J segment lost 1 base and the V segment lost 2 bases, leaving 2 bases of the junction unmatched. This chain's CDR3 is CASSYGTGGLNYGYTF. The CDR3 nucleotides are TGTGCCAGCAGTTACGGGACAGGGGGCCTTAACTATGGCTACACCTTC.